The 9 T cell receptor beta chains presented below share a single source sample, sequenced in a study of cytomegalovirus exposure and HLA in healthy donors. The protocol was immunoSEQ multiplex PCR, while the TCRdb copy is restricted to in-frame clones and leaves out a portion. The data contain about 110,000 clones, 70% to 90% of them singletons. The sequenced sample consisted of PBMCs. Receptor source: a woman aged 18-29 years in good health and CMV-seronegative.

This clone was counted once. The chain joins TRBV5-1 to TRBJ2-1; 12 bases line up with TRBD2. Looked up from germline, CDR1 is SGHRS and CDR2 is YFSETQ. The CDR3 spans 20 residues. Trimming removed 4 bases from V and 0 bases from J; junction bases left unmatched: 14. CDR3 DNA sequence: TGCGCCAGCAGCGTAGCTCTCACTAGCGGGGGGACTAGCTCCTACAATGAGCAGTTCTTC. This sequence encodes CASSVALTSGGTSSYNEQFF.

This clone was observed a single time. The gene calls are TRBV30 and TRBJ1-1; D remains unclear. From germline, CDR1 is GTSNPN and CDR2 SVGIG (reference sequence). V was clipped by 2 bases and J by 0 bases, with 13 bases between them. This CDR3 contains 15 residues. CDR3 coding DNA: TGTGCCTGGAGTCCACCCACTATGCTGAACACTGAAGCTTTCTTT. Its protein is CAWSPPTMLNTEAFF.

This clone appeared a single time. The chain carries TRBV4-1 and TRBJ2-1, with 7 bases matching TRBD2. With 4 bases clipped from V and 5 bases from J, the junction kept 2 bases outside the gene matches. The CDR3 sequence is 13 residues long. Germline CDR1 reads MGHRA; CDR2 reads YSYEKL. The chain's CDR3 is CASSPGLDNEQFF. Here the CDR3 DNA reads TGCGCCAGCAGCCCTGGACTAGACAATGAGCAGTTCTTC.

J is TRBJ1-1 and V is TRBV5-1; D unclear. From germline, CDR1 is SGHRS and CDR2 YFSETQ. The ends were cut back, 0 bases at V and 0 bases at J, with 6 bases in the middle. The CDR3 covers 14 residues. CDR3 nucleotides: TGCGCCAGCAGCTTGGCGGGTATGAACACTGAAGCTTTCTTT. Its protein is CASSLAGMNTEAFF.

The CDR3 coding sequence is TGTGCCAGCAGCCCCGGACTAGCTGGAGATACGCAGTATTTT. This gives the protein CASSPGLAGDTQYF. The rearrangement joins TRBV7-3 to TRBJ2-3, with TRBD2 matching 8 bases. Trimming cost V 5 bases and J 5 bases; bases outside gene matches: 6. The germline V gene encodes CDR1 SGHTA and CDR2 FQGTGA. The CDR3 length is 14 residues.

This chain uses TRBV25-1 with TRBJ1-1, with unresolved D. V was cut by 3 bases and J by 6 bases, with 11 bases left in between. CDR1 MGHDK and CDR2 SYGVNS come from the germline V gene. CDR3 length equals 13 residues. CDR3 bases: TGTGCCAGCAGTGATCATGGGCCTTCTGAAGCTTTCTTT. It encodes CASSDHGPSEAFF.

The J gene is TRBJ1-1, the V gene TRBV7-9, with D maybe TRBD1 (5 bases). The germline gives CDR1 SEHNR, CDR2 FQNEAQ (reference sequence). V shed 5 bases and J shed 6 bases, with 16 bases lying between them. CDR3 size: 14 residues. CDR3 region: CASSTYPGGAEAFF. The CDR3 DNA reads as TGTGCCAGCAGCACATACCCGGGGGGGGCTGAAGCTTTCTTT.

The chain uses TRBV9 and TRBJ2-2, with 8 bases fitting TRBD2. This CDR3 has 17 amino acids. Trimming at V came to 0 bases and at J to 1 base, leaving 5 bases not matched to a gene. Germline V lookup: CDR1 SGDLS, CDR2 YYNGEE. The CDR3 bases are TGTGCCAGCAGCGTAGACCAGCGGGGGAGGAACACCGGGGAGCTGTTTTTT. The encoded protein is CASSVDQRGRNTGELFF. The full variable domain, in which reference TRBV9 and TRBJ2-2 provide the parts outside the CDR3, is DSGVTQTPKHLITATGQRVTLRCSPRSGDLSVYWYQQSLDQGLQFLIQYYNGEERAKGNILERFSAQQFPDLHSELNLSSLELGDSALYFCASSVDQRGRNTGELFFGEGSRLTVL.

The chain carries TRBV5-1 and TRBJ2-5; D unresolved. Looked up from germline, CDR1 is SGHRS and CDR2 is YFSETQ. The CDR3 spans 15 residues. V dropped 0 bases and J dropped 1 base, with 10 bases sitting between them. The CDR3 here is CASSLGGDIQETQYF. The DNA of the CDR3 is TGCGCCAGCAGCTTGGGAGGCGATATCCAAGAGACCCAGTACTTC.